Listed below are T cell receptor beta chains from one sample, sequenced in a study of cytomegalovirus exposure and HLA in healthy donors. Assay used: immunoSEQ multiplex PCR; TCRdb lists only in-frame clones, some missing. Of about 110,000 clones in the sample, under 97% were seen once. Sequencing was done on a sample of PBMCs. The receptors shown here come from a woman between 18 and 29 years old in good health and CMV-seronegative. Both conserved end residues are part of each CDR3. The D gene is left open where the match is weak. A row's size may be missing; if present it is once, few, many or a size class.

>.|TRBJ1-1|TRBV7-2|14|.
TGTGCCAGCAGCTTAGAACCGGCGGGCACTGAAGCTTTCTTT
CASSLEPAGTEAFF
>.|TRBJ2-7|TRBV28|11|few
TGTGCCAGCAGTTTCGGCTACGAGCAGTACTTC
CASSFGYEQYF
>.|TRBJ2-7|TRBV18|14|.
TGTGCCAGCTCCAGGGACTCGGGCCCCTACGAGCAGTACTTC
CASSRDSGPYEQYF
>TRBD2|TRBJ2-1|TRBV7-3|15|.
TGTGCCAGCAGTTCCACTAGCGGGGCCTACAATGAGCAGTTCTTC
CASSSTSGAYNEQFF
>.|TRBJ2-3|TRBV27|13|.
TGTGCCAGCAGTTTTGGGGCCTTAAATACGCAGTATTTT
CASSFGALNTQYF
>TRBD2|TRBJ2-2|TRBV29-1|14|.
TGCAGCGCCCTCACGGGAGGTAACACCGGGGAGCTGTTTTTT
CSALTGGNTGELFF
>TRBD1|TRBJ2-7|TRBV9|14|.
TGTGCCAGCAGCGAGGGACAGGAACACTACGAGCAGTACTTC
CASSEGQEHYEQYF
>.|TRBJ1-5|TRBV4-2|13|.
TGTGCCAGCAGCCAAGATTTCGATCAGCCCCAGCATTTT
CASSQDFDQPQHF
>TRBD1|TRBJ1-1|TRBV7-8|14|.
TGTGCCAGCAGCCGCAGACAGGGAAACACTGAAGCTTTCTTT
CASSRRQGNTEAFF
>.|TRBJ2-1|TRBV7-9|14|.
TGTGCCAGCAGCTTAGGCAACAGTTACAATGAGCAGTTCTTC
CASSLGNSYNEQFF
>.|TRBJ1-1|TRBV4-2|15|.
TGTGCCAGCAGCCAAGACGGGAGGGGGGACACTGAAGCTTTCTTT
CASSQDGRGDTEAFF
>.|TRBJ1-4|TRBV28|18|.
TGTGCCAGCAGTTTAAGCGCGGGATCGGGGGGGACTAATGAAAAACTGTTTTTT
CASSLSAGSGGTNEKLFF
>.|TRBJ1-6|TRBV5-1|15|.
TGCGCCAGCAGGAAAGTGAGCCCCGCGAATTCACCCCTCCACTTT
CASRKVSPANSPLHF
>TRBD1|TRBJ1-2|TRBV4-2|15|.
TGTGCCAGCAGCCAAGATCGTGAGGGGGCGCTCGGCTACACCTTC
CASSQDREGALGYTF
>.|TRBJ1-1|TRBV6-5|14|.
TGTGCCAGCAGTTCTCCCCGGGGGGGAACTGAAGCTTTCTTT
CASSSPRGGTEAFF
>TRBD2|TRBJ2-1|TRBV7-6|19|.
TGTGCCAGCAGCTCCCGGGGGGGTTCAGCCCCTCCCTCCTACAATGAGCAGTTCTTC
CASSSRGGSAPPSYNEQFF
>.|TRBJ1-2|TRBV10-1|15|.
TGCGCCAGCAGTGACCCGAGGGCTGCGGGGTATGGCTACACCTTC
CASSDPRAAGYGYTF
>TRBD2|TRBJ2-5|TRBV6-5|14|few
TGTGCCAGCAGTTACTCGGAAAGCGGGGGGACCCAGTACTTC
CASSYSESGGTQYF
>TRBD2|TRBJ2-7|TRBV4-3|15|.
TGCGCCAGCAGCCAAGAGACGGGGGGACTTTACGAGCAGTACTTC
CASSQETGGLYEQYF
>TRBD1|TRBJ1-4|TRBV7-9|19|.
TGTGCCAGCAGCTTAGAACAGGGGGTTATCGGCAAGGCTAATGAAAAACTGTTTTTT
CASSLEQGVIGKANEKLFF
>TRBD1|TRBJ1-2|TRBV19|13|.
TGTGCCAGTACCACCGGGACAGGGGATGGCTACACCTTC
CASTTGTGDGYTF
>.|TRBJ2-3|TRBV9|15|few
TGTGCCAGCAGCGTAGGATCGAGGAGCACAGATACGCAGTATTTT
CASSVGSRSTDTQYF
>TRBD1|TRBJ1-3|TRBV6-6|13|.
TGTGCCAGCAGCGGGACAGACCGAAACACCATATATTTT
CASSGTDRNTIYF
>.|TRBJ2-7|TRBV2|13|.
TGTGCCAGCAGAGCGGACCCATCCTACGAGCAGTACTTC
CASRADPSYEQYF
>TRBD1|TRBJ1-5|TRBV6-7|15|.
TGTGCCAGCAGTTACTCAGGGGGCAGCAATCAGCCCCAGCATTTT
CASSYSGGSNQPQHF
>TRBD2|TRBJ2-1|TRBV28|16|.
TGTGCCAGCAGTGCTCGGGCGGGGGGATCCTACAATGAGCAGTTCTTC
CASSARAGGSYNEQFF
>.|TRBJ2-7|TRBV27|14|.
TGTGCCAGCAGTTTGTCGGCGGGGCCCTACGAGCAGTACTTC
CASSLSAGPYEQYF
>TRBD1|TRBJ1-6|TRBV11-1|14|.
TGTGCCAGCAGCTTAGACAGGGGGAATTCACCCCTCCACTTT
CASSLDRGNSPLHF
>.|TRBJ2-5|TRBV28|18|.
TGTGCCAGCAGTTTAAATCGGAGAACTTCGGCCAACCAAGAGACCCAGTACTTC
CASSLNRRTSANQETQYF
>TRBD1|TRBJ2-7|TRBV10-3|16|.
TGTGCCATCAGTGACCCGACAGGGACGGGTCCCTACGAGCAGTACTTC
CAISDPTGTGPYEQYF
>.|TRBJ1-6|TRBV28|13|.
TGTGCCAGCAGAACGGACATATTTTCACCCCTCCACTTT
CASRTDIFSPLHF
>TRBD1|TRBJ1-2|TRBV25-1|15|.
TGTGCCAGCAGTGAATTCGGGACAGCCAGCTATGGCTACACCTTC
CASSEFGTASYGYTF
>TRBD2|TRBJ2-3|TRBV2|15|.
TGTGCCTGCGCGCGGGGGTCGACGAGCACAGATACGCAGTATTTT
CACARGSTSTDTQYF
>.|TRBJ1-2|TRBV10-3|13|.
TGTGCCATCAGTGATGGACAGATTTATGGCTACACCTTC
CAISDGQIYGYTF
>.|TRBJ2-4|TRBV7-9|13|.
TGTGCCAGCAGCTCTTCAGTGGAAAACATTCAGTACTTC
CASSSSVENIQYF
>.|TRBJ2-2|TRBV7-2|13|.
TGTGCCCAAGGGAGGGGGACCACCGGGGAGCTGTTTTTT
CAQGRGTTGELFF
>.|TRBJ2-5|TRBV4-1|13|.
TGCGCCAGCAGCCAACTTCGGGGGGAGACCCAGTACTTC
CASSQLRGETQYF
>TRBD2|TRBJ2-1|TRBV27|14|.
TGTGCCAGCAGTTTGGGACTAGCCTACAATGAGCAGTTCTTC
CASSLGLAYNEQFF
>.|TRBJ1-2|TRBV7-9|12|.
TGTGCCAGCAGCTTAGGAGGGAAGGTCGGCACCTTC
CASSLGGKVGTF
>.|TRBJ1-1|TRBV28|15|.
TGTGCCAGCAGTCAAGCTACAGAATCTAACACTGAAGCTTTCTTT
CASSQATESNTEAFF
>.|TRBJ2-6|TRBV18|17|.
TGTGCCAGCTCACCGTCCACAGGATACTCTGGGGCCAACGTCCTGACTTTC
CASSPSTGYSGANVLTF
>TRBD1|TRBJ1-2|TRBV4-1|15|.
TGCGCCAGCAGCTCCTCCCGGACAGGAAACTATGGCTACACCTTC
CASSSSRTGNYGYTF
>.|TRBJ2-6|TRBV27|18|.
TGTGCCAGCAGTTTACGGGGGATCCTGCAACCAGGGGCCAACGTCCTGACTTTC
CASSLRGILQPGANVLTF
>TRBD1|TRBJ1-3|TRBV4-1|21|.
TGCGCCAGCTGTAGGGGGCGGAGCCGGCACCCGGTAGCCAACTCTGGAAACACCATATATTTT
CASCRGRSRHPVANSGNTIYF
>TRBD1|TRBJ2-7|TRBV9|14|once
TGTGCCAGCAGCTATTCCACAGGGGGCCGCGAGCAGTACTTC
CASSYSTGGREQYF
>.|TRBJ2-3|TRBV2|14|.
TGTGCCAGCACCCGGGACTGGGGCACAGATACGCAGTATTTT
CASTRDWGTDTQYF
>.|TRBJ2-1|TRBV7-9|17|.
TGTGCCAGCAGCCCCCACTTTGGGGGGGCATCCTACAATGAGCAGTTCTTC
CASSPHFGGASYNEQFF
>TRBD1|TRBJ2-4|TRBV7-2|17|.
TGTGCCAGCAGCCCGGCGAAGGGACAGGGGGCGGGAAACATTCAGTACTTC
CASSPAKGQGAGNIQYF
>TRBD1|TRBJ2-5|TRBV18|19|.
TGTGCCAGCTCACCAGGGGACAGGGTCGCAGTTCAGTTCCAAGAGACCCAGTACTTC
CASSPGDRVAVQFQETQYF
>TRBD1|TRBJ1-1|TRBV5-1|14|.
TGCGCCAGCAACTCGGGACAGGGGAACACTGAAGCTTTCTTT
CASNSGQGNTEAFF
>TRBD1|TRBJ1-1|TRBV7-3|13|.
TGTGCCAGCAGACAAACAGGGGGTACTGAAGCTTTCTTT
CASRQTGGTEAFF
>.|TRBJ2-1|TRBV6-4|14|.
TGTGCCAGCAGTGAAGAGGGACAACTCAATGAGCAGTTCTTC
CASSEEGQLNEQFF
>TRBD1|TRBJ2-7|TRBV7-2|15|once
TGTGCCAGCAGCTCCTCACAGGGGTTCATCTACGAGCAGTACTTC
CASSSSQGFIYEQYF